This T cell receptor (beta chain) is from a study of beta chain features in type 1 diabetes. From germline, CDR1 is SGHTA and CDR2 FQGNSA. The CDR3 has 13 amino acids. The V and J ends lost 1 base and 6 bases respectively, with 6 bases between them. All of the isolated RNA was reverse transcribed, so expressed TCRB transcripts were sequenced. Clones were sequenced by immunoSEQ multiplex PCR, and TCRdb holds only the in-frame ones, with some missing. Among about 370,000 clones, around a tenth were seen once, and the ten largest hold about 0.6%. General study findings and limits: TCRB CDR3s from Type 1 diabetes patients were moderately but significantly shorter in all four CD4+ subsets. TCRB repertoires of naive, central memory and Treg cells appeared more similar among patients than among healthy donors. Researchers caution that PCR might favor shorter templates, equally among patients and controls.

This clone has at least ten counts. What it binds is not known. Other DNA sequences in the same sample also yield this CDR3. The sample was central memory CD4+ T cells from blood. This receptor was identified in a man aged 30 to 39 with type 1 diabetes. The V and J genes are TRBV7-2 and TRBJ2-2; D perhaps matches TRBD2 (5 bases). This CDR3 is CASSLVGAGELFF. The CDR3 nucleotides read TGTGCCAGCAGCTTAGTCGGGGCCGGGGAGCTGTTTTTT.